What follows are 13 T cell receptor beta chains derived from one specimen sequenced in a study of spatial heterogeneity in lung cancer. MiXCR, run by TCRdb on the 5' RACE reads, gives a single entry per CDR3 protein. In the table there are more than 30,000 distinct CDR3 sequences, roughly 5% of which are singletons. This sample's time point: sample taken at primary tumor resection. Extraction of whole RNA from tumor, nontumor lung or frozen PBMC preceded unsorted sequencing. Sequencing was performed on PBMCs, taken at surgery. Receptors were obtained from a female donor with early-stage non-small cell lung cancer.

This clonotype was found many times. The V gene is TRBV6-5, the J gene TRBJ1-5, with D possibly matching TRBD1 (5 bases). V dropped 5 bases and J dropped 5 bases, with 10 bases sitting between them. The CDR3 runs 13 residues. The germline CDR1 and CDR2 sequences are MNHEY and SVGAGI. The CDR3 here is CASSGGVYQPQHF. DNA of the CDR3: TGTGCCAGCAGTGGGGGGGTCTATCAGCCCCAGCATTTT.

At least ten counts were recorded for this clonotype. The J gene is TRBJ1-2, the V gene TRBV7-2, with D hard to call. V was clipped by 7 bases and J by 3 bases, with 12 bases between them. Germline lookup yields CDR1 SGHTA and CDR2 FQGNSA. CDR3 size: 13 residues. CDR3 sequence reads: CASTPTEYYGYTF. The CDR3 bases are TGTGCCAGCACTCCTACAGAATACTATGGCTACACCTTC. The full variable domain, with the rest looked up from reference TRBV7-2 and TRBJ1-2, is GAGVSQSPSNKVTEKGKDVELRCDPISGHTALYWYRQSLGQGLEFLIYFQGNSAPDKSGLPSDRFSAERTGGSVSTLTIQRTQQEDSAVYLCASTPTEYYGYTFGSGTRLTVV.

The chain uses TRBV23-1 and TRBJ1-1, with 8 positions matching TRBD1. TRBV23-1 is given ORF status, its function remaining uncertain. Trimming removed 4 bases from V and 4 bases from J; junction bases left unmatched: 5. The CDR3 sequence is 14 residues long. The CDR3 sequence: CASSPYTGGTEAFF. The DNA of the CDR3 is TGCGCCAGCAGTCCCTATACAGGGGGCACTGAAGCTTTCTTT.

This clonotype showed up many times. V and J are TRBV7-9 and TRBJ1-5; tentative D call: TRBD1 (5 bases). Per germline, CDR1 SEHNR and CDR2 FQNEAQ (reference sequence). The CDR3 runs to 15 residues. Trimming pared 5 bases from V and 2 bases from J, leaving 13 bases between. In DNA, the CDR3 is TGTGCCAGCAGCGCATCAGGGTTGGGCAATCAGCCCCAGCATTTT. Protein sequence: CASSASGLGNQPQHF.

This clonotype was counted many times. The V call is TRBV6-5, the J call TRBJ2-2; D not certain. The CDR3 runs to 17 residues. The V end was cut by 4 bases, the J end by 1 base, with 16 bases between. Germline V lookup: CDR1 MNHEY, CDR2 SVGAGI. CDR3: CASSSTIPYRNTGELFF. In DNA form, the CDR3 reads TGTGCCAGCAGTTCTACAATACCCTACAGGAACACCGGGGAGCTGTTTTTT.

V usage is TRBV5-1 and J usage is TRBJ2-3; tentatively, D is TRBD2 (5 bases). The V gene's germline CDR1 is SGHRS and CDR2 YFSETQ. This CDR3 comprises 13 residues. The V gene lost 0 bases and the J gene lost 5 bases, with 7 bases spanning the gap. The CDR3 DNA reads as TGCGCCAGCAGCTTGGCCGGAGGAGATACGCAGTATTTT. Protein product: CASSLAGGDTQYF.

In this sample, this clonotype turned up many times. The rearrangement links TRBV27 to TRBJ2-5; TRBD1 is a possible D gene (5 bases). V was clipped by 2 bases and J by 5 bases, with 9 bases between them. The CDR3 length is 13 residues. In germline, CDR1 is MNHEY, CDR2 SMNVEV (reference sequence). The CDR3 bases are TGTGCCAGCAGTTTAAGCAGGGCGGAGACCCAGTACTTC. Its translation is CASSLSRAETQYF.

This clonotype was observed at least ten times. V usage is TRBV5-5 and J usage is TRBJ1-1; D not resolved. Germline V gives CDR1 SGHKS, CDR2 YYEKEE (reference sequence). Trimming stripped 4 bases from V and 6 bases from J, with 13 bases between. The CDR3 sequence is 13 residues long. The CDR3 nucleotides read TGTGCCAGCAGCCTCTTAAGTGTGGCTGAAGCTTTCTTT. Translating gives CASSLLSVAEAFF. The whole variable domain, remainder taken from reference TRBV5-5 and TRBJ1-1, is DAGVTQSPTHLIKTRGQQVTLRCSPISGHKSVSWYQQVLGQGPQFIFQYYEKEERGRGNFPDRFSARQFPNYSSELNVNALLLGDSALYLCASSLLSVAEAFFGQGTRLTVV.

The chain uses TRBV7-2 and TRBJ2-5; 16 bases line up with TRBD2. With 5 bases clipped from V and 7 bases from J, the junction kept 10 bases outside the gene matches. The CDR3 loop spans 17 amino acids. Looked up from germline, CDR1 is SGHTA and CDR2 is FQGNSA. CDR3 DNA sequence: TGTGCCAGCAGCCCTGGGACTAGCGGGGGGGCATTCTCGACCCAGTACTTC. Its translation: CASSPGTSGGAFSTQYF.

The chain joins TRBV5-4 to TRBJ2-3, with D tentatively TRBD2 (6 bases). Deletions cut 3 bases from V and 4 bases from J, with 12 bases between. The CDR3 covers 14 residues. Germline V gene sequence: CDR1 SGHNT, CDR2 YYREEE (reference sequence). This CDR3 is CASSSWVAADTQYF. CDR3 in DNA: TGTGCCAGCAGCTCCTGGGTAGCGGCAGATACGCAGTATTTT. Variable domain in full (rest from reference TRBV5-4 and TRBJ2-3): ETGVTQSPTHLIKTRGQQVTLRCSSQSGHNTVSWYQQALGQGPQFIFQYYREEENGRGNFPPRFSGLQFPNYSSELNVNALELDDSALYLCASSSWVAADTQYFGPGTRLTVL.

The V gene is TRBV28, the J gene TRBJ1-4; 10 bases agree with TRBD1. CDR3 length equals 15 residues. With 10 bases clipped from V and 2 bases from J, the junction kept 7 bases outside the gene matches. Germline V lookup: CDR1 MDHEN, CDR2 SYDVKM. The CDR3 spells CAIQPGQGTNEKLFF. Here the CDR3 DNA reads TGTGCCATCCAACCGGGACAGGGGACTAATGAAAAACTGTTTTTT. The variable domain in full, completed from reference TRBV28 and TRBJ1-4, reads DVKVTQSSRYLVKRTGEKVFLECVQDMDHENMFWYRQDPGLGLRLIYFSYDVKMKEKGDIPEGYSVSREKKERFSLILESASTNQTSMYLCAIQPGQGTNEKLFFGSGTQLSVL.

The chain uses TRBV5-6 and TRBJ2-3; TRBD1 matches at 7 bases. This CDR3 region has 17 residues. Germline loops: CDR1 SGHDT, CDR2 YYEEEE. Unmatched junction bases numbered 14, after V lost 1 base and J lost 6 bases. The CDR3 nucleotides read TGTGCCAGCAGCTTGAGGGACAGCCCCTCGGGTGCGGATACGCAGTATTTT. Protein: CASSLRDSPSGADTQYF. Complete variable domain (other parts from reference TRBV5-6 and TRBJ2-3): DAGVTQSPTHLIKTRGQQVTLRCSPKSGHDTVSWYQQALGQGPQFIFQYYEEEERQRGNFPDRFSGHQFPNYSSELNVNALLLGDSALYLCASSLRDSPSGADTQYFGPGTRLTVL.

This clonotype was seen only a few times. Germline and junction disagree at one end, which may indicate a read error. V usage is TRBV7-7 and J usage is TRBJ2-1, with D possibly matching TRBD1 (5 bases). CDR1 is SSHAT, CDR2 FNYEAQ, per germline (reference sequence). The CDR3 runs to 14 residues. The chain's CDR3 is CASSRARDYNEQFF. CDR3 in DNA: TGTGCTAGCAGCCGCGCCAGGGACTACAATGAGCAGTTCTTC.